The clone carrying this T cell receptor (beta chain) was observed a handful of times. This sample is part of a study of early T cells in non-severe SARS-CoV-2 infection. Study details: The sequenced material was bulk RNA from unsorted whole blood, and its chains were unpaired.

TCRdb reprocessed the 5' RACE reads via MiXCR and lists one record per CDR3 protein. The data hold approximately 99,000 distinct CDR3 sequences, with 9.5% to 13% observed a single time. V gave up 1 base and J gave up 0 bases, with 10 bases separating them. Germline CDR1 is LGHDT and CDR2 is YNNKEL (reference sequence). CDR3 size: 15 residues. Sequencing was done on a sample of whole blood. This rearrangement joins TRBV3-1 to TRBJ2-7; possible D gene TRBD1, 6 bases. The receptor comes from an adult who was a healthcare worker with PCR-confirmed SARS-CoV-2 infection or an uninfected control (not recorded which). The CDR3 reads CASSQGPDSSYEQYF. In nucleotides, the CDR3 is TGTGCCAGCAGCCAAGGTCCGGACAGCTCCTACGAGCAGTACTTC.